The 8 T cell receptor beta chains listed next were all sequenced from one sample in a study of blood T cell repertoires in COVID-19 (dated by TCRdb to between 2020 and 2021). The library was obtained by the immunoSEQ multiplex PCR assay. As stored in TCRdb, this immuneACCESS dataset retains in-frame rearrangements with V and J assigned. A fraction of the clones does not appear; measured against another copy, unresolved V genes explain less than half of the discrepancy, and the remainder lacks a known reason. In all, the sample holds 150,000 to 200,000 clones, and approximately 86% of those were seen once. 5.5% to 7.5% of the sample is held by the ten biggest clonotypes. Sequencing input: peripheral blood. All receptors derive from a woman between 35 and 50 years old with COVID-19, enrolled during active disease.

CDR3 protein: CASSLDGTGGIGELFF. CDR3 nucleotide sequence: TGCGCCAGCAGCTTGGACGGGACAGGCGGGATCGGGGAGCTGTTTTTT. The chain is built from TRBV5-1 and TRBJ2-2; TRBD1 aligns across 8 bases. CDR1 and CDR2 from the germline V gene are SGHRS and YFSETQ. J lost 7 bases, V lost 0 bases, and 8 bases had no gene match. CDR3 size: 16 residues.

This chain links TRBV18 with TRBJ1-5, with a tentative D call TRBD1 (6 bases). The CDR3 runs 13 residues. Germline CDR1 and CDR2: KGHSH and LQKENI. Trimming cost V 5 bases and J 5 bases, with 10 bases left between them. For the CDR3, the DNA is TGTGCCAGCTCAGGGGGCGCCGATCAGCCCCAGCATTTT. As protein: CASSGGADQPQHF.

This clone is classed as medium-sized. The gene calls are TRBV2 and TRBJ1-1, with D unresolved. This CDR3 is built from 16 residues. V was shortened by 4 bases and J by 1 base, with 16 bases between the two germline ends. Germline loops: CDR1 SNHLY, CDR2 FYNNEI. CDR3 loop: CASSVWVGAGNTEAFF. CDR3 nucleotide sequence: TGTGCCAGCAGTGTCTGGGTGGGAGCGGGGAACACTGAAGCTTTCTTT.

The J gene is TRBJ1-4, the V gene TRBV11-2, with D possibly TRBD1 on 5 matching bases. Deletions cut 0 bases from V and 16 bases from J, with 9 bases between. The CDR3 contains 11 residues. Germline values: CDR1 SGHAT, CDR2 FQNNGV. The CDR3 nucleotides read TGTGCCAGCAGCTTAGACGGACAAACGTTTTTT. It is translated as CASSLDGQTFF.

The J gene is TRBJ1-5, the V gene TRBV6-6; D perhaps matches TRBD1 (6 bases). The germline gives CDR1 MNHNY, CDR2 SVGAGI (reference sequence). Trimming removed 5 bases from V and 1 base from J, with 15 bases in between. CDR3 length: 16 amino acids. CDR3 bases: TGTGCCAGCAGTCCTGACAGGCAGTACAGCAATCAGCCCCAGCATTTT. This codes for CASSPDRQYSNQPQHF.

The chain links TRBV2 to TRBJ2-7; perhaps TRBD1 as D (6 bases). CDR1 and CDR2 from the germline V gene are SNHLY and FYNNEI. V lost 4 bases to trimming and J lost 6 bases, with 10 bases between them. This CDR3 region has 12 residues. The DNA for the CDR3 is TGTGCCAGCAGTGGGGGGCTTCGCGAGCAGTACGTC. This codes for CASSGGLREQYV.

The rearrangement links TRBV11-3 to TRBJ2-3; D is perhaps TRBD2 (6 bases). Germline CDR1 reads SGHNT; CDR2 reads YENEEA. The CDR3 loop spans 13 amino acids. V lost 5 bases and J 9 bases, leaving 15 bases between the germline ends. DNA for the CDR3: TGTGCCAGCAGCCTGGTGAAGGGAGGCACGCAGTATTTT. The encoded protein is CASSLVKGGTQYF. Full variable domain (outside the CDR3, taken from reference TRBV11-3 and TRBJ2-3): EAGVVQSPRYKIIEKKQPVAFWCNPISGHNTLYWYLQNLGQGPELLIRYENEEAVDDSQLPKDRFSAERLKGVDSTLKIQPAELGDSAVYLCASSLVKGGTQYFGPGTRLTVL.

The chain joins TRBV7-8 to TRBJ1-2; 8 bases are shared with TRBD1. Germline V gene sequence: CDR1 SGHVS, CDR2 FQNEAQ. The CDR3 has 13 amino acids. J gave up 8 bases and V 4 bases, and 6 bases lay outside the gene matches. CDR3 sequence: CASSSGQGRGYTF. For the CDR3, the DNA is TGTGCCAGCAGCTCCGGACAGGGACGCGGCTACACCTTC.